The 4 T cell receptor beta chains presented below share a single source sample, sequenced in a study of T and B cells in COVID-19 patients. TRB rearrangements were amplified by multiplex PCR with BIOMED2 TRB-A/B primers. TCRdb recomputed calls from the multiplex PCR reads with MiXCR, one row per CDR3 protein. The table records more than 5,000 distinct CDR3 sequences, 25% to 40% of them present only once. From blood, about 240-550 ng of genomic DNA served as TRB template. Sequenced sample: blood. These receptors were obtained from a human donor with active COVID-19.

This chain uses TRBV24-1 with TRBJ2-3, with no clear D. Germline V CDR1 and CDR2: KGHDR, SFDVKD. The CDR3 runs 14 residues. The ends were cut back, 10 bases at V and 2 bases at J, with 15 bases in the middle. This chain's CDR3 is CATCPPGDTDTQYF. The CDR3 DNA sequence: TGTGCCACTTGTCCTCCGGGCGACACAGATACGCAGTATTTT.

This clonotype showed up just a few times. This chain connects TRBV27 to TRBJ2-5, with 7 positions matching TRBD1. The V segment lost 6 bases and the J segment 2 bases; nucleotides outside the gene matches: 9. This CDR3 spans 15 amino acids. Germline lookup yields CDR1 MNHEY and CDR2 SMNVEV (reference sequence). For the CDR3, the DNA is TGTGCCAGCAGCGTCGAGGGACAGTTTCAAGAGACCCAGTACTTC. The encoded protein is CASSVEGQFQETQYF.

This chain uses TRBV20-1 with TRBJ2-2; TRBD2 matches 14 bases. Germline CDR1 and CDR2: DFQATT and SNEGSKA (reference sequence). Germline trimming cut 5 bases from V and 4 bases from J; bases unmatched to any gene: 3. CDR3 length: 15 residues. This CDR3 reads CSAGTSGRGTGELFF. CDR3 nucleotides: TGCAGTGCTGGGACTAGCGGGAGAGGCACCGGGGAGCTGTTTTTT.

This chain joins TRBV7-2 and TRBJ1-3, with D tentatively TRBD1 (5 bases). Germline-derived CDR1 and CDR2 are SGHTA and FQGNSA. The CDR3 spans 15 residues. Trimming took off 5 bases at V and 0 bases at J, with 11 bases between the two ends. The CDR3, as DNA: TGTGCCAGCAGCGCCGGGGCCAGCTCTGGAAACACCATATATTTT. Translation: CASSAGASSGNTIYF. Full variable domain (outside the CDR3, taken from reference TRBV7-2 and TRBJ1-3): GAGVSQSPSNKVTEKGKDVELRCDPISGHTALYWYRQSLGQGLEFLIYFQGNSAPDKSGLPSDRFSAERTGGSVSTLTIQRTQQEDSAVYLCASSAGASSGNTIYFGEGSWLTVV.